This is a list of T cell receptor beta chains from one sample in a study of blood T cell repertoires in COVID-19. Assay used: immunoSEQ multiplex PCR; TCRdb lists only in-frame clones, some missing. Among around 200,000 clones listed, about 84% were seen once. Material: peripheral blood. These receptors were collected from a human donor in a cohort sampled during active COVID-19. The CDR3 runs from the conserved cysteine through the conserved F or W. The D gene is left open where the match is weak.

J gene: TRBJ1-2
D gene: NA
V gene: TRBV6-2/TRBV6-3
CDR3 protein: CASSPPGQAPGYTF
CDR3 DNA: TGTGCCAGCAGTCCACCGGGACAAGCCCCTGGCTACACCTTC

J gene: TRBJ2-1
D gene: NA
V gene: TRBV9
CDR3 protein: CASSVTLALSYNEQFF
CDR3 DNA: TGTGCCAGCAGCGTGACTCTAGCCCTATCCTACAATGAGCAGTTCTTC

J gene: TRBJ1-4
D gene: TRBD1
V gene: TRBV10-3
CDR3 protein: CAISEGTGGEKLFF
CDR3 DNA: TGTGCCATCAGTGAGGGGACAGGGGGCGAAAAACTGTTTTTT

J gene: TRBJ2-5
D gene: NA
V gene: TRBV3-1/TRBV3-2
CDR3 protein: CASSQDRGGRQTQYF
CDR3 DNA: TGTGCCAGCAGCCAAGATCGCGGAGGTAGACAGACCCAGTACTTC

J gene: TRBJ1-5
D gene: NA
V gene: TRBV2
CDR3 protein: CASSSDSNQPQHF
CDR3 DNA: TGTGCCAGCAGTTCAGATAGCAATCAGCCCCAGCATTTT

J gene: TRBJ2-1
D gene: TRBD2
V gene: TRBV6-4
CDR3 protein: CASSALAGSSYNEQFF
CDR3 DNA: TGTGCCAGCAGTGCGCTAGCGGGTAGCTCCTACAATGAGCAGTTCTTC

J gene: TRBJ1-1
D gene: NA
V gene: TRBV29-1
CDR3 protein: CSVVGQGYTEAFF
CDR3 DNA: TGCAGCGTTGTTGGGCAGGGGTACACTGAAGCTTTCTTT

J gene: TRBJ1-4
D gene: NA
V gene: TRBV14
CDR3 protein: CASSHPGRNEKLFF
CDR3 DNA: TGTGCCAGCAGCCACCCAGGGAGGAATGAAAAACTGTTTTTT

J gene: TRBJ1-2
D gene: TRBD1
V gene: TRBV2
CDR3 protein: CASTLTGGRYGYTF
CDR3 DNA: TGTGCCAGCACCCTGACAGGGGGCCGGTATGGCTACACCTTC

J gene: TRBJ2-7
D gene: NA
V gene: TRBV12-3/TRBV12-4
CDR3 protein: CASSPAAGYEQYF
CDR3 DNA: TGTGCCAGCAGTCCCGCGGCCGGCTACGAGCAGTACTTC

J gene: TRBJ2-7
D gene: TRBD1
V gene: TRBV13
CDR3 protein: CASSLTGVNEQYF
CDR3 DNA: TGTGCCAGCAGCTTAACAGGGGTAAATGAGCAGTACTTC

J gene: TRBJ2-5
D gene: TRBD1
V gene: TRBV6-6
CDR3 protein: CASSLPPTGGETQYF
CDR3 DNA: TGTGCCAGCAGTTTACCTCCGACAGGGGGCGAGACCCAGTACTTC

J gene: TRBJ1-1
D gene: NA
V gene: TRBV14
CDR3 protein: CASRPESTSMRGLNTEAFF
CDR3 DNA: TGTGCCAGCAGACCCGAGAGTACGTCGATGCGAGGGCTGAACACTGAAGCTTTCTTT

J gene: TRBJ2-7
D gene: NA
V gene: TRBV4-1
CDR3 protein: CASSPRRTLTYEQYF
CDR3 DNA: TGCGCCAGCAGCCCTCGTAGGACTCTGACCTACGAGCAGTACTTC

J gene: TRBJ1-5
D gene: NA
V gene: TRBV6-6
CDR3 protein: CASSYFEHSNQPQHF
CDR3 DNA: TGTGCCAGCAGTTACTTCGAACATAGCAATCAGCCCCAGCATTTT

J gene: TRBJ1-2
D gene: NA
V gene: TRBV19
CDR3 protein: CASSIGDLEDGYTF
CDR3 DNA: TGTGCCAGTAGTATAGGCGACCTGGAGGACGGCTACACCTTC

J gene: TRBJ2-7
D gene: NA
V gene: TRBV28
CDR3 protein: CASNPSGGELYYEQYF
CDR3 DNA: TGTGCCAGCAATCCCTCGGGGGGCGAATTGTACTACGAGCAGTACTTC

J gene: TRBJ2-3
D gene: TRBD2
V gene: TRBV19
CDR3 protein: CASGSGLAGGRLRTDTQYF
CDR3 DNA: TGTGCCAGTGGTTCTGGGCTAGCGGGGGGTAGGTTGCGCACAGATACGCAGTATTTT